This is a list of T cell receptor beta chains from one sample in a study of beta chain features in type 1 diabetes. Sequencing used immunoSEQ multiplex PCR; TCRdb keeps in-frame clones, though not all of them. Among around 26,000 clones, about 63% were seen once, and the ten largest hold roughly 1.2%. Sequenced: stem cell memory CD4+ T cells from blood. The source of these receptors is a woman aged 40 to 50 with type 1 diabetes. CDR3s include the opening cysteine and the closing phenylalanine or tryptophan. D genes are given only for firm matches. The size field is filled for only some rows; it gives once, few, many or a size class.

D	size	V	J	DNA	CDR3
NA	few	TRBV7-2	TRBJ2-1	TGTGCCAGCAGCTTAGCTCCACAGGGCCCCTACAATGAGCAGTTCTTC	CASSLAPQGPYNEQFF
TRBD1	NA	TRBV7-9	TRBJ2-7	TGTGCCAGCAGCTTAGGAGGACAGGGACGGGTTCTCGAGCAGTACTTC	CASSLGGQGRVLEQYF
NA	NA	TRBV4-2	TRBJ2-3	TGTGCCAGCAGCCAAGAGACGAACAGACAAGATACGCAGTATTTT	CASSQETNRQDTQYF
TRBD2	NA	TRBV19	TRBJ2-1	TGTGCCAGTAGTCCTCAAGGGACTAGCGCCTCCTACAATGAGCAGTTCTTC	CASSPQGTSASYNEQFF
NA	NA	TRBV6-5	TRBJ2-3	TGTGCCAGCAGTTCCGTCGATACGCAGTATTTT	CASSSVDTQYF
TRBD2	NA	TRBV28	TRBJ2-3	TGTGCCAGCAGTTCTACCGGGACTAGCGGGAAAGGAGGCACAGATACGCAGTATTTT	CASSSTGTSGKGGTDTQYF
NA	NA	TRBV5-1	TRBJ1-6	TGCGCCAGCAGCGATAACGGGAGACCCTATAATTCACCCCTCCACTTT	CASSDNGRPYNSPLHF
TRBD1	NA	TRBV19	TRBJ1-5	TGTGCCAGTACCACAGGGGGCGGATGGGAGCCCCAGCATTTT	CASTTGGGWEPQHF
TRBD1	NA	TRBV6-5	TRBJ1-1	TGTGCCAGCAGTGGACAGGAAGACACTGAAGCTTTCTTT	CASSGQEDTEAFF
NA	NA	TRBV19	TRBJ2-2	TGTGCCAGTAGTACCTCGGACAGCCTCAACACCGGGGAGCTGTTTTTT	CASSTSDSLNTGELFF
TRBD1	few	TRBV7-9	TRBJ1-5	TGTGCCAGCAGCTCGTACAGGGGTGGCAATCAGCCCCAGCATTTT	CASSSYRGGNQPQHF
NA	once	TRBV7-2	TRBJ2-5	TGTGCCAGCAGCTCCGTCAGGGGTAGGGAGACCCAGTACTTC	CASSSVRGRETQYF
TRBD1	NA	TRBV30	TRBJ1-5	TGTGCCTGGAGTGTGGGGGACAGGCTCAATCAGCCCCAGCATTTT	CAWSVGDRLNQPQHF
NA	NA	TRBV5-4	TRBJ1-1	TGTGCCAGCAGCTTAAGGCAGGGGAACACTGAAGCTTTCTTT	CASSLRQGNTEAFF
NA	NA	TRBV10-3	TRBJ1-6	TGTGCCATCAAGACAGGACCGAATTCACCCCTCCACTTT	CAIKTGPNSPLHF
TRBD1	NA	TRBV5-1	TRBJ2-2	TGCGCCAGCAGCTTGACCACCAGGGGGACCGGGGAGCTGTTTTTT	CASSLTTRGTGELFF
NA	few	TRBV7-2	TRBJ1-1	TGTGCCAGCAGCCTACAGGGCGGCATTGCTTTCTTT	CASSLQGGIAFF
TRBD1	few	TRBV7-2	TRBJ1-1	TGTGCCAGCAGCGTACGCCTGAGTTCAGGGGGCACTGAAGCTTTCTTT	CASSVRLSSGGTEAFF
NA	NA	TRBV19	TRBJ1-6	TGTGCCAGTAGTATTCGGGGAGAGAATTCACCCCTCCACTTT	CASSIRGENSPLHF
NA	few	TRBV5-1	TRBJ2-3	TGCGCCAGCAGCTTGGCAGGGGATGGGACAGATACGCAGTATTTT	CASSLAGDGTDTQYF
NA	NA	TRBV4-3	TRBJ1-5	TGCGCCAGCAGCCAACAGGGCAATCAGCCCCAGCATTTT	CASSQQGNQPQHF
NA	NA	TRBV4-1	TRBJ1-5	TGCGCCAGCAGCCAAGATCAACAGATCAATCAGCCCCAGCATTTT	CASSQDQQINQPQHF
TRBD1	NA	TRBV5-1	TRBJ2-1	TGCGCCAGCAGCCAAGGAAGGGGACAGGGTCTCGATGAGCAGTTCTTC	CASSQGRGQGLDEQFF
TRBD1	NA	TRBV10-2	TRBJ2-3	TGCGCCAGCAAACAGGGGGCAGATACGCAGTATTTT	CASKQGADTQYF
NA	NA	TRBV5-5	TRBJ1-5	TGTGCCAGCAGCTTGGTGTGGGGAGGGAACAATCAGCCCCAGCATTTT	CASSLVWGGNNQPQHF